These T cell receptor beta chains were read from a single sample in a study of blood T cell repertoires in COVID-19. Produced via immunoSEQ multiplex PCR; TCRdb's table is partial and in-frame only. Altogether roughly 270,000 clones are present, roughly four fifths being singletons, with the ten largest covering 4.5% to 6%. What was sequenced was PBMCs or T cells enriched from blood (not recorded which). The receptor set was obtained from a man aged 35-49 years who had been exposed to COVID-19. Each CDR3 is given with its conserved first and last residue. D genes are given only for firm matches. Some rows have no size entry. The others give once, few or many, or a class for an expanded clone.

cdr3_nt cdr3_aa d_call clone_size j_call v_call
TGTGCCAGCACCTTGAGTCATAATTCACCCCTCCACTTT CASTLSHNSPLHF NA NA TRBJ1-6 TRBV7-2
TGCGCCAGCAGTAGGGATAGCGAATACGAGCAGTACTTC CASSRDSEYEQYF NA NA TRBJ2-7 TRBV5-1
TGCGCCAGCAGCTTGGATCTAGGCGGGGGCGGCTATGGCTACACCTTC CASSLDLGGGGYGYTF NA NA TRBJ1-2 TRBV5-1
TGTGCCATCAGGGACAGGGGTGCCGAGCAGTACTTC CAIRDRGAEQYF TRBD1 NA TRBJ2-7 TRBV10-3
TGCGCCAGCAGCCCGGACAGTAATGAAAAACTGTTTTTT CASSPDSNEKLFF NA NA TRBJ1-4 TRBV5-1
TGTGCCAGCAGTTACCAGGGGAAGGGTGAAGCTTTCTTT CASSYQGKGEAFF NA NA TRBJ1-1 TRBV6-5
TGTGCCAGCAGTTTAAACGGTTTGGGCGCAGGCAATCAGCCCCAGCATTTT CASSLNGLGAGNQPQHF NA NA TRBJ1-5 TRBV28
TGTGCCAGCAGCACCGGGACAGGGGTGCGAAAACTGTTTTTT CASSTGTGVRKLFF TRBD1 NA TRBJ1-4 TRBV13
TGCGCCAGCAGCCCGACAGGGGAAGAGACCCAGTACTTC CASSPTGEETQYF TRBD1 NA TRBJ2-5 TRBV5-1
TGTGCCAGCAGCCCGCCGTCCAGCGGGGGCCAAGAGACCCAGTACTTC CASSPPSSGGQETQYF TRBD2 NA TRBJ2-5 TRBV5-4
TGTGCCAGCAGAAGGGAGCGTTTGGCCGGGGAGCTGTTTTTT CASRRERLAGELFF NA many TRBJ2-2 TRBV6-5
TGTGCCAGCAGTAGCGGGAGGCAGAACACAGATACGCAGTATTTT CASSSGRQNTDTQYF TRBD2 NA TRBJ2-3 TRBV9
TGTGCCACCAGCAGGCACACTACAATCAGGGGGCCATTTAATCAGCCCCAGCATTTT CATSRHTTIRGPFNQPQHF TRBD1 once TRBJ1-5 TRBV15
TGTGCCGTCGCAGGGGGCGCAGGCAATCAGCCCCAGCATTTT CAVAGGAGNQPQHF TRBD1 NA TRBJ1-5 TRBV6-5
TGCGCCAGCAGCCCCAGGAACACCGGGGAGCTGTTTTTT CASSPRNTGELFF NA few TRBJ2-2 TRBV5-1
TGTGCCAGCAGCCAACAGGGCTCTAGCACAGATACGCAGTATTTT CASSQQGSSTDTQYF NA NA TRBJ2-3 TRBV11-2
TGTGCCACCCGAGGGTTGGGCACCGGGGAGCTGTTTTTT CATRGLGTGELFF NA NA TRBJ2-2 TRBV24-1
TGTGCCATCAGAACAGGGATAGTCACTGAAGCTTTCTTT CAIRTGIVTEAFF NA few TRBJ1-1 TRBV10-3
TGTGCGGGGGGTACCTATAATTCACCCCTCCACTTT CAGGTYNSPLHF NA NA TRBJ1-6 TRBV3-1/TRBV3-2
TGCGCCAGCAAGAGGTCAGGACTAGGAGCGGGCACAGATACGCAGTATTTT CASKRSGLGAGTDTQYF TRBD2 NA TRBJ2-3 TRBV5-1
TGTGCCAGCAGCTTAGGGATGCCAGGGGAAGGCTACGAGCAGTACTTC CASSLGMPGEGYEQYF NA NA TRBJ2-7 TRBV7-9
TGTGCCAGTAGTATAGATGGGGCTCGATCTCTGTCGGAGCTGTTTTTT CASSIDGARSLSELFF NA NA TRBJ2-2 TRBV19
TGTGCCAGCAGTCGTCGGGAGTCCTCCTACAATGAGCAGTTCTTC CASSRRESSYNEQFF NA NA TRBJ2-1 TRBV2
TGTGCCAGCAGCGTAGTACCGGCCTACGAGCAGTACTTC CASSVVPAYEQYF NA NA TRBJ2-7 TRBV9
TGCGCCAGCAGCGTTATTATTGGACTTAATGAAAAACTGTTTTTT CASSVIIGLNEKLFF NA many TRBJ1-4 TRBV4-1
TGTGCCATCGTAAGTAGTGGCAATGAGCAGTTCTTC CAIVSSGNEQFF NA NA TRBJ2-1 TRBV10-3
TGTGCCAGCAGTTCCGGGGGGTTCGTCCAGCCCCAGCATTTT CASSSGGFVQPQHF NA few TRBJ1-5 TRBV6-1
TGTGCCAGCAGCTTATTTGGGGGAGGATGGCCCCAGCATTTT CASSLFGGGWPQHF NA NA TRBJ1-5 TRBV11-2
TGTGCCAGCAGCTGGCGAAAGGGAGGTAGCACTGAAGCTTTCTTT CASSWRKGGSTEAFF NA NA TRBJ1-1 TRBV7-8
TGTGCCAGCAGCAAAGGGGTGGCAGGGGGGTTCGCAACTAATGAAAAACTGTTTTTT CASSKGVAGGFATNEKLFF NA NA TRBJ1-4 TRBV21-1
TGCGCCAGCAGCCAAATAGACAGGGTGAGGTATGAAGCTTTCTTT CASSQIDRVRYEAFF TRBD1 NA TRBJ1-1 TRBV4-1
TGTGCCTGGAGTGTATGGGGGATCGGGGGAGCTTTCTTT CAWSVWGIGGAFF NA NA TRBJ1-1 TRBV30
TGTGCCAGCAGTACCCGGGACTCTAAGACCCAGTACTTC CASSTRDSKTQYF NA NA TRBJ2-5 TRBV6-5
TGTGCCAGCAGCCAACCCGTGACTAGGGGTTCGAATGAGCAGTTCTTC CASSQPVTRGSNEQFF NA NA TRBJ2-1 TRBV14
TGTGCCAGCATCCCACAGTCGGTCCAGGGGGATGAGCAGTTCTTC CASIPQSVQGDEQFF TRBD1 NA TRBJ2-1 TRBV28
TGTGCCAGCTCACCGGGACAGGGAGGCGGGGAGCTGTTTTTT CASSPGQGGGELFF TRBD1 NA TRBJ2-2 TRBV18
TGCAGCGTCAAAGGGGGAGACCGTTACAATGAGCAGTTCTTC CSVKGGDRYNEQFF NA NA TRBJ2-1 TRBV29-1
TGTGCCACCAGACCAGGGGCCCAAGAGACCCAGTACTTC CATRPGAQETQYF NA many TRBJ2-5 TRBV24-1
TGTGCCAGCAGGCGACAGGGCGCCGGCTCCTACGAGCAGTACTTC CASRRQGAGSYEQYF TRBD1 NA TRBJ2-7 TRBV6-5
TGTGCCAGCTCGGGACAGACTATGAACACTGAAGCTTTCTTT CASSGQTMNTEAFF TRBD1 few TRBJ1-1 TRBV18
TGTGCCAGCAGCTTTGACCAGACTCACAACTACGAGCAGTACTTC CASSFDQTHNYEQYF NA NA TRBJ2-7 TRBV5-6
TGTGCCAGCAGTTTATCGCCGCGAATTTACGAGCAGTACTTC CASSLSPRIYEQYF NA NA TRBJ2-7 TRBV27
TGTGCCACCAGAAAGTCGACAGGCACTGAAGCTTTCTTT CATRKSTGTEAFF NA NA TRBJ1-1 TRBV24-1
TGCGCCAGCGGAAGACACCCGAACTTACCGGGAGCGGGGGGGGCCGGGGAGCTGTTTTTT CASGRHPNLPGAGGAGELFF TRBD2 once TRBJ2-2 TRBV5-1
TGTGCCAGCAGTTACTCAGGAGTGTACAATGAGCAGTTCTTC CASSYSGVYNEQFF NA NA TRBJ2-1 TRBV6-5
TGTGCCAGCAGCTTAGCCCGGAAGCAGGGGGAGACCCAGTACTTC CASSLARKQGETQYF NA NA TRBJ2-5 TRBV7-9
TGTGCCACCCTCGCCGCGTGGAGTAGCACAGATACGCAGTATTTT CATLAAWSSTDTQYF NA NA TRBJ2-3 TRBV10-3
TGTGCCAGCAGCCCAAGAGCTAACTATGGCTACACCTTC CASSPRANYGYTF NA NA TRBJ1-2 TRBV9
TGTGCCAGCAGTCCTCAAGCGGGACTGGAGACCCAGTACTTC CASSPQAGLETQYF TRBD2 NA TRBJ2-5 TRBV5-5
TGTGCCAGCAGCCAAAATCCACAGGGTGGCACCGGGGAGCTGTTTTTT CASSQNPQGGTGELFF NA NA TRBJ2-2 TRBV3-1/TRBV3-2
TGTGCCAGCAGCTTAACTAGCGGCTTATACAATGAGCAGTTCTTC CASSLTSGLYNEQFF TRBD2 NA TRBJ2-1 TRBV7-9
TGTGCCAGTATTAAAGGGGGCGCGAACACTGAAGCTTTCTTT CASIKGGANTEAFF TRBD1 few TRBJ1-1 TRBV19
TGTGCCAGCAGCTTCAGCGGGAGTGGTAACAATGAGCAGTTCTTC CASSFSGSGNNEQFF TRBD2 NA TRBJ2-1 TRBV11-3
TGTGCCAGCATGGGGGGAGTAGAAGAAAAACTGTTTTTT CASMGGVEEKLFF NA NA TRBJ1-4 TRBV27
TGTGCCTGGAGTGGGACAGGGATCGAGCAGTACTTC CAWSGTGIEQYF TRBD1 NA TRBJ2-7 TRBV30
TGTGCCAGCAGCTTTACAGGGAATTCACCCCTCCACTTT CASSFTGNSPLHF NA NA TRBJ1-6 TRBV7-2
TGTGCCAGCAGCTTTCTAACGAGCAATCAGCCCCAGCATTTT CASSFLTSNQPQHF NA NA TRBJ1-5 TRBV5-6
TGTGCCACCAAGGACAGCGCAAACTATGGCTACACCTTC CATKDSANYGYTF NA NA TRBJ1-2 TRBV24-1